Listed below are T cell receptor beta chains from one sample, sequenced in a study of PD-1 blockade in classical Hodgkin lymphoma. Data came from immunoSEQ multiplex PCR; TCRdb stores just in-frame clones and leaves some out. The table shows about 90,000 clones, with 90% occurring only once. The sequenced sample was peripheral blood mononuclear cells (PBMCs), obtained before the fourth cycle of nivolumab. Receptor source: a human donor with classical Hodgkin lymphoma. Each CDR3 is given with its conserved first and last residue. A D gene is named only where the DNA matches it firmly. Some rows mark clone size as missing; the rest say once, few, many or name a class of expanded clone.

.	TRBV7-2	.	TRBJ1-5	TGTGCCAGCAGCTTAAGGGCGGATCAGCCCCAGCATTTT	CASSLRADQPQHF
.	TRBV7-2	TRBD2	TRBJ2-1	TGTGCCAGCAGGACCTCTAGCGGGGGGTTCAATGAGCAGTTCTTC	CASRTSSGGFNEQFF
.	TRBV5-1	.	TRBJ1-1	TGCGCCAGCAGCTTTGCAGGGAACACTGAAGCTTTCTTT	CASSFAGNTEAFF
few	TRBV7-9	.	TRBJ1-6	TGTGCCAGCAGTGACTCTTCACCCCTCCACTTT	CASSDSSPLHF
.	TRBV10-2	.	TRBJ2-5	TGCGCCAGCAGTGAAATGGGGCGCGGACAAGAGACCCAGTACTTC	CASSEMGRGQETQYF
.	TRBV6-9	.	TRBJ1-5	TGTGCCAGCGGACCAATCTATCAGCCCCAGCATTTT	CASGPIYQPQHF
.	TRBV5-1	TRBD1	TRBJ2-7	TGCGCCAGCAGCTTGGCCGGGACAGGGTTCTACGAGCAGTACTTC	CASSLAGTGFYEQYF
once	TRBV5-5	TRBD2	TRBJ2-3	TGTGCCAGCAGCTGGGCCGGGACTAGCGATACGCAGTATTTT	CASSWAGTSDTQYF
.	TRBV27	TRBD1	TRBJ1-1	TGTGCCAGCAGTTTAGGGCAGGGGGGTAACACTGAAGCTTTCTTT	CASSLGQGGNTEAFF
.	TRBV19	.	TRBJ2-2	TGTGCCGCAACCCGCGAGGGATCGAACACCGGGGAGCTGTTTTTT	CAATREGSNTGELFF
.	TRBV13	.	TRBJ2-5	TGTGCCAGCAGCCCCTCTTTGGGGCAGGGAGAGACCCAGTACTTC	CASSPSLGQGETQYF
.	TRBV10-3	.	TRBJ2-2	TGTGCCATCAGTGAGACCCGCAGCGGGGAGCTGTTTTTT	CAISETRSGELFF
.	TRBV5-8	TRBD2	TRBJ2-4	TGTGCCAGCAGTTTCGGACTAGCGGGGGCAGCCAAAAACATTCAGTACTTC	CASSFGLAGAAKNIQYF
.	TRBV18	.	TRBJ2-6	TGTGCCAGCTCACCGGGACGCAACTCTGGGGCCAACGTCCTGACTTTC	CASSPGRNSGANVLTF
.	TRBV5-4	TRBD2	TRBJ2-5	TGTGCCAGCAGCTTGTCAGCGGGGGTTCGCCAAGAGACCCAGTACTTC	CASSLSAGVRQETQYF
.	TRBV6-1	.	TRBJ2-2	TGTGCCAGCAGGTGGGGGAGTAGCACCGGGGAGCTGTTTTTT	CASRWGSSTGELFF
.	TRBV27	.	TRBJ2-1	TGTGCCAGCAGTTTGGGTGTGGGGCATGAGCAGTTCTTC	CASSLGVGHEQFF
.	TRBV5-1	.	TRBJ2-3	TGCGCCAGCAGCTTGGGCGGGGTCAGCACAGATACGCAGTATTTT	CASSLGGVSTDTQYF
once	TRBV19	.	TRBJ2-7	TGTGCCACAAAACCCGGGCCTAGGACCTTCTTGGACGAGCAGTACTTC	CATKPGPRTFLDEQYF
.	TRBV7-2	.	TRBJ1-2	TGTGCCAGCAGCTTACTGGGGTCAGAGCAAAATCAATATGGCTACACCTTC	CASSLLGSEQNQYGYTF
.	TRBV13	.	TRBJ2-3	TGTGCCAGCAGCTTAGGCGGAAAACCCCCTCCTAGCACAGATACGCAGTATTTT	CASSLGGKPPPSTDTQYF
.	TRBV11-1	.	TRBJ2-5	TGTGCCAGCAGCTTGGGGCTAGCCAGGGGGGGAGAGACCCAGTACTTC	CASSLGLARGGETQYF
.	TRBV6-5	.	TRBJ1-1	TGTGCCAGCAGTTACTCGGTAGGCAACACTGAAGCTTTCTTT	CASSYSVGNTEAFF
.	TRBV4-3	TRBD1	TRBJ2-2	TGCGCCAGCAGCCAAAATCCCGGGACAGGGGGCACCGGGGAGCTGTTTTTT	CASSQNPGTGGTGELFF
.	TRBV5-1	TRBD2	TRBJ2-7	TGCGCCAGCAGCTTGGCCTCCAGCGGGGGACCCGAGCAGTACTTC	CASSLASSGGPEQYF
.	TRBV7-9	.	TRBJ2-7	TGTGCCAGCAGCTGGGGCCGGGATTTCTCCTACGAGCAGTACTTC	CASSWGRDFSYEQYF
.	TRBV5-6	TRBD2	TRBJ2-1	TGTGCCAGCAGCTTGACTAGCGGGGGGGCCGCGTTCTTC	CASSLTSGGAAFF
.	TRBV7-2	TRBD2	TRBJ2-7	TGTGCCAGCAGCTTTAGCGGGAGTCGCTCCTACGAGCAGTACTTC	CASSFSGSRSYEQYF
.	TRBV14	.	TRBJ2-7	TGTGCCAGCAGCCAAGACAGAACCGACGAGCAGTACTTC	CASSQDRTDEQYF
.	TRBV30	TRBD2	TRBJ2-5	TGTGCCTGGAGTCCCCAGGGACTAGCGGGCGAGACCCAGTACTTC	CAWSPQGLAGETQYF
once	TRBV19	.	TRBJ1-5	TGTGCCAGTAGGATCCGATATACGAATAGCAATCAGCCCCAGCATTTT	CASRIRYTNSNQPQHF
.	TRBV11-2	.	TRBJ2-2	TGTGCCAGCAGCATCCCCTCTAAATGGGACACCGGGGAGCTGTTTTTT	CASSIPSKWDTGELFF
.	TRBV15	.	TRBJ2-7	TGTGCCACCAGCTCACAGATAAGCTACGAGCAGTACTTC	CATSSQISYEQYF
.	TRBV6-5	.	TRBJ1-6	TGTGCCAGCAGTTACGCCGACAGATTTTATTCACCCCTCCACTTT	CASSYADRFYSPLHF
.	TRBV28	.	TRBJ1-2	TGTGCCAGCTCACTAGGTGGGAACTATGGCTACACCTTC	CASSLGGNYGYTF
.	TRBV4-1	TRBD1	TRBJ2-4	TGCGCCAGCAGCCAAGTGCTCCGGCAGGGGGAGCCCAAAAACATTCAGTACTTC	CASSQVLRQGEPKNIQYF
.	TRBV28	.	TRBJ2-2	TGTGCCAGCAGTTTTAGGGTACACACCGGGGAGCTGTTTTTT	CASSFRVHTGELFF
once	TRBV5-8	TRBD2	TRBJ2-1	TGTGCCAGCAGCCCTCTAGCGGGGCGCAATGAGCAGTTCTTC	CASSPLAGRNEQFF
.	TRBV7-2	.	TRBJ1-2	TGTGCCAGCAGCTTAGAAAGTGTCGAGTGGTACTATGGCTACACCTTC	CASSLESVEWYYGYTF
.	TRBV5-1	.	TRBJ1-2	TGCGCCAGCAGCTTGGGGACAGTCTATGGCTACACCTTC	CASSLGTVYGYTF
.	TRBV9	TRBD2	TRBJ2-4	TGTGCCAGCAGCCAGGGAGGGTCGAGCATTCAGTACTTC	CASSQGGSSIQYF